The present entry profiles one TCR beta chain with its context. It lacks a known antigen. Qualities for individual bases were not recorded, and no much larger clone is one base off. The library was prepared using 5' RACE. The sample was run on an Illumina HiSeq 2500. A second PCR of roughly 6 to 12 cycles was run with a J-beta primer mix and a sample-barcoded 5' primer. Each TCR beta cDNA molecule received a unique molecular identifier from a template-switch 5' adaptor carrying 12 random nucleotides. Each sample yielded at least 3 million CDR3-containing paired-end reads. First-strand cDNA synthesis was performed from all RNA using the Mint cDNA synthesis kit, with priming by a TRBC-specific oligonucleotide. After uracil-DNA glycosylase treatment, a first 18-cycle PCR used universal primers M1SS and BC2_uni_R on all cDNA. The source study handled its data this way. For normalization, 1 million high-quality reads, each with a distinct molecular identifier, were randomly selected from each sample. Instead of being binned into consensus sequences, reads with shared molecular identifiers were discarded. CDR3 identification, clonotype clustering and error correction used MiTCR with a Q25 quality threshold and the strictest error-elimination algorithm. A nonparametric unseen species model with Euler transformation was used to estimate a lower bound on total TCR beta diversity. Using fastp at Q25 and MiXCR, TCRdb reprocessed the public reads and kept productive beta chains. Identical CDR3 proteins give one entry, which carries the most common genes and DNA. TCRdb's processing, not the study's, gives the V and J calls here. Recorded for this sample are 600,000 or so distinct CDR3 sequences; around 21% of them occurred a single time. 3.5% to 4% of the sample is held by the ten biggest clonotypes.

The sample originates from a study of blood T cells in healthy people across ages (dated by TCRdb to 2015 to 2017). For the study in its entirety: In model experiments, template switching captured about one uniquely barcoded TCR beta cDNA molecule for every two T cells. To track age-related changes in TCR beta repertoire diversity, the study relied on deep sequencing normalized with unique cDNA molecular identifiers. Four age groups were formed from the donors: young (average about 15 years), middle-aged (around 39), aged (approximately 60) and long-lived (approximately 78). To avoid experimental bias, donors of different ages were spread randomly across the sequencing lanes. Using the same blood draw, the study looked at two additional independent replicas of 1 million unique cDNA reads for two donors, one aged 18 to 30 and the other aged 80 or older.

Relative to germline, V is 0 bases shorter and J is 4 bases shorter, with 2 bases between their ends. CDR1 SGHRS and CDR2 YFSETQ were looked up in the germline V gene. Including the terminal cysteine and phenylalanine, the CDR3 comprises 13 residues. The CDR3 DNA has 39 bases and is translated from base 1. General conclusions and limits of the study: The CMV infection status of donors was not known, potentially confounding age-related changes in expanded clonotypes. Because profiling used bulk unsorted PBMCs, naive and antigen-experienced compartments could not be compared conclusively. Estimates of total diversity based on one million sequenced T cells were regarded as lower bounds and as underestimates. There was a strong correlation between observed TCR beta diversity and the percentage of naive T cells measured by flow cytometry. Observed TCR beta diversity per million T cells fell roughly linearly with age, and a significant reduction was already apparent by age roughly 41. Compared with the aged group, the long-lived group had more naive CD4+ T cells, fewer expanded clones and increased TCR diversity, suggesting age selection.

Systemically healthy Caucasian individuals from Russia, around 39 in total and aged roughly 6 to 100 years, were included as donors. Each donor gave approximately 9.3 milliliters of peripheral blood, collected into EDTA-treated Vacutainer tubes. Ficoll-Paque density-gradient centrifugation was used to isolate PBMCs, with at least 6.5 million per sample. Trizol reagent was used to extract total RNA from the PBMCs, yielding at least 5 micrograms per sample. Naive CD45RAhigh/CD27high T cell percentages were measured by flow cytometry on a PBMC aliquot from every donor. The chain joins TRBV5-1 to TRBJ2-6, with the identity of the D gene unclear. The source of this sequence is a man in his 70s in good health. Sequences were obtained from blood. The CDR3 protein sequence reads: CASSLDGANVLTF. The base sequence is TGCGCCAGCAGCTTGGACGGGGCCAACGTCCTGACTTTC.